The sequence of this TCR beta chain was determined in a study of cytomegalovirus exposure and HLA in healthy donors. For the study at large: The 120 million or so unique TCR beta sequences, from about 190 million T cells, were found by an earlier analysis. Whole-study results and caveats: The productive fraction for most TCR beta V segments was about 87% or about 30% in an earlier analysis. In vitro work confirmed that a few CMV-associated chains recognize CMV antigens. High sensitivity and specificity were reportedly achieved when the classifier diagnosed cytomegalovirus status.

Details on this clone: Its antigen remains unknown.

Germline trimming cut 2 bases from V and 3 bases from J; bases unmatched to any gene: 5. Germline V gene data show CDR1 as GTSNPN and CDR2 as SVGIG (reference sequence). The CDR3 runs to 15 residues. The PCR employed 60 Vbeta primers together with 13 Jbeta primers. Libraries were prepared by immunoSEQ multiplex PCR; TCRdb keeps only in-frame clonotypes and omits some of them. This table holds some 180,000 clones, roughly 79% found once. This TCR was recovered from a man between 25 and 39 years old in good health and CMV-seronegative. Sequencing used PBMCs. The chain has TRBV30 and TRBJ2-7; the match to TRBD2 covers 12 bases. CDR3 DNA: TGTGCCTGGAGTCCTGGGACTAGCGGGTTCTACGAGCAGTACTTC. Amino acids: CAWSPGTSGFYEQYF.